This T cell receptor beta chain derives from a study of T cells in pancreatic ductal adenocarcinoma. Libraries were prepared by immunoSEQ multiplex PCR; TCRdb keeps only in-frame clonotypes and omits some of them. The top ten clones hold 5.5% to 8% of a sample with 2,000 to 2,500 clones, 65% to 85% of them seen once. The CDR3 has 14 amino acids. Trimming pared 2 bases from V and 7 bases from J, leaving 15 bases between. CDR1 is GTSNPN and CDR2 is SVGIG in the germline V gene (reference sequence). The selected patients with pancreatic ductal adenocarcinoma had surgery but no neoadjuvant therapy. The sequenced sample consisted of pancreatic tumor tissue. The genes are TRBV30 and TRBJ2-1, with D tentatively TRBD1 (6 bases). This receptor was taken from a human donor with pancreatic ductal adenocarcinoma. For the CDR3, the DNA is TGTGCCTGGAGTTACGTCCGGGACAAAAATGAGCAGTTCTTC. This translates into CAWSYVRDKNEQFF.